What follows are 10 T cell receptor beta chains derived from one specimen sequenced in a study of T-cell memory formation after mild COVID-19. TCRdb re-derived calls from the 5' RACE reads in MiXCR, one entry per CDR3 protein. The sample lists a few hundred thousand distinct CDR3 sequences; around 16% were seen once. Sequencing was done on a sample of PBMCs or a T cell subset sorted from them (not recorded which). The receptors stem from a man aged 18 to 29 who had mild COVID-19 (a few samples of this study predate the infection). Cell type and time point are not known.

The table lists this clonotype with a few counts. The gene calls are TRBV28 and TRBJ1-5, with 7 bases fitting TRBD1. Germline loops: CDR1 MDHEN, CDR2 SYDVKM. The J segment lost 6 bases and the V segment lost 5 bases, leaving 7 bases of the junction unmatched. This CDR3 is 14 amino acids long. CDR3 DNA: TGTGCCAGCAGTCCCCCGGGACAGCCTCAGCCCCAGCATTTT. Protein product: CASSPPGQPQPQHF.

There are a few counts of this clonotype. CDR3 in amino acids: CSAQIPGSETQYF. The CDR3 coding sequence is TGCAGTGCCCAAATTCCAGGGTCAGAGACCCAGTACTTC. The genes are TRBV20-1 and TRBJ2-5; possibly TRBD1 for D (5 bases). Trimming pared 6 bases from V and 4 bases from J, leaving 15 bases between. This CDR3 spans 13 amino acids. The germline CDR1 and CDR2 sequences are DFQATT and SNEGSKA (reference sequence).

This clonotype was seen only a few times. The rearrangement uses TRBV7-8 and TRBJ2-7; D could derive from TRBD1 or TRBD2 (5 bases each). Germline V gene lookup returns CDR1 SGHVS and CDR2 FQNEAQ. The CDR3 loop spans 16 amino acids. The germline V and J ends were trimmed by 4 bases and 1 base, with 17 bases remaining between them. CDR3: CASSSKAGRGSYEQYV. Here the CDR3 DNA reads TGTGCCAGCAGCTCAAAAGCAGGGAGAGGGTCCTACGAGCAGTACGTC.

The chain couples TRBV7-9 to TRBJ1-1, with 7 bases aligning to TRBD1. The germline V gene has CDR1 SEHNR and CDR2 FQNEAQ (reference sequence). Losses at the gene ends were 4 bases for V and 4 bases for J; bases not matched to a gene: 9. This CDR3 is 15 amino acids long. The CDR3 loop is CASSSTGLPSTEAFF. The CDR3 DNA reads TGTGCCAGCAGCTCGACAGGGCTACCGAGCACTGAAGCTTTCTTT.

This clonotype has a handful of counts. The chain carries TRBV10-3 and TRBJ1-1; 8 bases agree with TRBD1. Germline lookup yields CDR1 ENHRY and CDR2 SYGVKD. There are 14 residues in the CDR3. Unmatched junction bases numbered 7, after V lost 6 bases and J lost 4 bases. The CDR3 DNA sequence: TGTGCCATCAGCACACAGGGGGGGGGCACTGAAGCTTTCTTT. As protein: CAISTQGGGTEAFF.

This clonotype was found a few times. The chain recombines TRBV5-1 with TRBJ2-5; D uncertain. The V end lost 4 bases, the J end lost 5 bases, and 21 bases lay between the germline ends. This CDR3 has 16 residues. In germline, CDR1 is SGHRS, CDR2 YFSETQ. The CDR3 region is CASSQYSLAKGETQYF. CDR3 coding DNA: TGCGCCAGCAGCCAATACTCCTTAGCTAAAGGGGAGACCCAGTACTTC.

The J gene is TRBJ2-2, the V gene TRBV10-3, with D tentatively TRBD2 (6 bases). V lost 3 bases, J lost 4 bases, and 9 bases lay in between. The CDR3 contains 14 residues. In germline, CDR1 is ENHRY, CDR2 SYGVKD. In nucleotides, the CDR3 is TGTGCCATCAGTGAAAGGGACTCCACCGGGGAGCTGTTTTTT. It codes for CAISERDSTGELFF.

The chain is built from TRBV5-1 and TRBJ2-4, with D unresolved. The germline V gene encodes CDR1 SGHRS and CDR2 YFSETQ. Trimming cost V 0 bases and J 0 bases, with 10 bases left between them. CDR3 size: 16 residues. The DNA of the CDR3 is TGCGCCAGCAGCTTGGGAAATGACGTAGCCAAAAACATTCAGTACTTC. It yields the protein CASSLGNDVAKNIQYF.

This chain connects TRBV7-6 to TRBJ2-1; D could derive from TRBD1 or TRBD2 (5 bases each). Germline loops: CDR1 SGHVS, CDR2 FNYEAQ. CDR3 length equals 15 residues. V was clipped by 5 bases and J by 3 bases, with 14 bases between them. CDR3 bases: TGTGCCAGCAGCCCGAGGATTGGGGGCTACAATGAGCAGTTCTTC. This translates into CASSPRIGGYNEQFF.

There are many counts of this clonotype. The V and J genes are TRBV9 and TRBJ2-5, with TRBD2 matching 10 bases. CDR3 length equals 14 residues. CDR1 and CDR2 from the germline V gene are SGDLS and YYNGEE. Germline trimming cut 4 bases from V and 5 bases from J; bases unmatched to any gene: 5. The CDR3 region is CASSPSGGRETQYF. CDR3 nucleotides: TGTGCCAGCAGCCCTAGCGGGGGCAGGGAGACCCAGTACTTC.